Below, 10 T cell receptor beta chains from the same sample are listed, as sequenced in a study of CD8+ T cells in alopecia areata. Isolated RNA was reverse transcribed into cDNA used as the sequencing template. Profiling relied on immunoSEQ multiplex PCR, and the TCRdb table lists in-frame clones only, not all of them. This table has 55,000 to 75,000 clones, about half appearing once. The sample consisted of CD8+ T cells sorted from blood, taken at week 0. These receptors all stem from a human donor with alopecia areata.

By share, this clone counts as medium-sized. The chain uses TRBV7-6 and TRBJ2-2; TRBD2 matches at 10 bases. The junction had 4 bases not matched to a gene; V was cut back by 3 bases and J by 3 bases. This CDR3 region has 16 residues. Germline assignment: CDR1 SGHVS and CDR2 FNYEAQ. The CDR3 spells CASSFGLADHTGELFF. For the CDR3, the DNA is TGTGCCAGCAGCTTCGGACTAGCGGACCACACCGGGGAGCTGTTTTTT. The full variable domain, completed using reference TRBV7-6 and TRBJ2-2, is GAGVSQSPRYKVTKRGQDVALRCDPISGHVSLYWYRQALGQGPEFLTYFNYEAQQDKSGLPNDRFSAERPEGSISTLTIQRTEQRDSAMYRCASSFGLADHTGELFFGEGSRLTVL.

The genes are TRBV29-1 and TRBJ2-2; 14 nucleotides agree with TRBD2. Germline V gives CDR1 SQVTM, CDR2 ANQGSEA. The CDR3 spans 19 residues. Unmatched junction bases numbered 17, after V lost 6 bases and J lost 5 bases. This chain's CDR3 is CSVTRPGTSGRAWTGELFF. CDR3 sequence (DNA): TGCAGCGTGACCAGGCCCGGGACTAGCGGGAGAGCGTGGACCGGGGAGCTGTTTTTT.

V usage is TRBV7-9 and J usage is TRBJ2-1, with D hard to call. The CDR3 extends over 12 amino acids. Germline loops: CDR1 SEHNR, CDR2 FQNEAQ (reference sequence). V shed 5 bases and J shed 9 bases, with 11 bases lying between them. The CDR3 nucleotides read TGTGCCAGCAGCCCCCCTGCCGGTGAGCAGTTCTTC. The encoded protein is CASSPPAGEQFF.

The V gene is TRBV2, the J gene TRBJ2-7; D not certain. The germline gives CDR1 SNHLY, CDR2 FYNNEI. Trimming removed 5 bases from V and 3 bases from J, with 5 bases in between. The CDR3 runs to 11 residues. DNA of the CDR3: TGTGCCAGCAGTACTATCTACGAGCAGTACTTC. It yields the protein CASSTIYEQYF. Based on the CDR3 plus reference TRBV2 and TRBJ2-7, the full variable domain is EPEVTQTPSHQVTQMGQEVILRCVPISNHLYFYWYRQILGQKVEFLVSFYNNEISEKSEIFDDQFSVERPDGSNFTLKIRSTKLEDSAMYFCASSTIYEQYFGPGTRLTVT.

This chain links TRBV29-1 with TRBJ2-7; a possible D gene is TRBD1 (5 bases). Germline lookup yields CDR1 SQVTM and CDR2 ANQGSEA. V was trimmed by 5 bases and J by 0 bases, leaving 11 bases between them. The CDR3 runs to 13 residues. The CDR3 region has the DNA TGCAGCGTTTCGGCAGGGCTCTCCTACGAGCAGTACTTC. This sequence encodes CSVSAGLSYEQYF.

The chain recombines TRBV27 with TRBJ2-2, with D possibly matching TRBD2 (5 bases). In germline, CDR1 is MNHEY, CDR2 SMNVEV (reference sequence). Between the trimmed V and J ends, which lost 2 bases and 3 bases, there was a span of 7 bases. The CDR3 totals 14 residues. DNA of the CDR3: TGTGCCAGCAGTTTAAAACTAGACACCGGGGAGCTGTTTTTT. Translated, it gives CASSLKLDTGELFF.

This clone has only a few counts. The gene calls are TRBV18 and TRBJ1-1; D is undetermined. CDR1 and CDR2 from the germline V gene are KGHSH and LQKENI. V was trimmed by 2 bases and J by 6 bases, leaving 7 bases between them. This CDR3 region has 12 residues. CDR3 amino acids: CASSPAGPEAFF. The CDR3 nucleotides are TGTGCCAGCTCACCAGCCGGGCCTGAAGCTTTCTTT. Full variable domain (rest looked up from reference TRBV18 and TRBJ1-1): NAGVMQNPRHLVRRRGQEARLRCSPMKGHSHVYWYRQLPEEGLKFMVYLQKENIIDESGMPKERFSAEFPKEGPSILRIQQVVRGDSAAYFCASSPAGPEAFFGQGTRLTVV.

V usage is TRBV4-1 and J usage is TRBJ2-7; no clear D gene. CDR3 length: 15 amino acids. Germline CDR1 is MGHRA and CDR2 is YSYEKL. With 1 base removed from V and 2 bases from J, the gap between germline ends came to 12 bases. The CDR3 reads CASSQVLDPAYEQYF. The CDR3 nucleotides are TGCGCCAGCAGCCAAGTCTTAGACCCAGCCTACGAGCAGTACTTC.

The J gene is TRBJ2-7, the V gene TRBV4-1; no definite D call. V lost 2 bases, J lost 3 bases, and 14 bases lay in between. This CDR3 has 15 residues. Looked up from germline, CDR1 is MGHRA and CDR2 is YSYEKL. CDR3 DNA sequence: TGCGCCAGCAGCCAACTAGAGGACGGAAGCTACGAGCAGTACTTC. It codes for CASSQLEDGSYEQYF.

This clone was seen a few times. The CDR3 is CASGKPRERDTQYF. The CDR3 DNA sequence: TGTGCCAGCGGAAAACCGCGGGAGAGAGATACGCAGTATTTT. The V gene is TRBV21-1, the J gene TRBJ2-3; the table calls TRBD2, which could not be checked here. TRBV21-1 represents a pseudogene. This CDR3 region has 14 residues.